The clone carrying this T cell receptor beta chain was detected many times. The target antigen is unknown. Per the germline V gene, CDR1 is KGHDR and CDR2 is SFDVKD. V gave up 4 bases and J gave up 5 bases; unmatched junction bases: 2. The CDR3 runs to 15 residues. Assay used: immunoSEQ multiplex PCR; TCRdb lists only in-frame clones, some missing. The sample holds approximately 34,000 clones, and no clone turns up only once. The data were taken from a study of T cells after posttransplantation cyclophosphamide. On the day of bone marrow donation, the related graft donor provided peripheral blood. Study observations and caveats: Donor-recipient repertoire similarity was low at 1-2 months, rising over year one. Skin or GI-infiltrating T cells shared few TRB sequences with blood.

V gene TRBV24-1 combines with J gene TRBJ1-5, with 12 bases identical to TRBD1. Sequenced input: PBMCs. This TCR derives from a woman between 45 and 65 years old in good health and a related stem cell transplant donor. CDR3 amino acids: CATSEGQGADQPQHF. Here the CDR3 DNA reads TGTGCCACCAGTGAGGGACAGGGGGCCGATCAGCCCCAGCATTTT.